A single sample is the source of the 9 T cell receptor beta chains below, sequenced in a study of blood T cell repertoires in COVID-19. Sequencing used immunoSEQ multiplex PCR; TCRdb keeps in-frame clones, though not all of them. Of about 500,000 clones in the sample, 87% were seen once. Sequenced material: PBMCs or T cells enriched from blood (not recorded which). These TCRs come from a woman in her late teens or twenties who had recovered from COVID-19.

V gene TRBV19 combines with J gene TRBJ1-5; D possibly corresponds to TRBD1 (6 bases). The CDR3 loop spans 17 amino acids. In germline, CDR1 is LNHDA, CDR2 SQIVND (reference sequence). The ends were cut back, 7 bases at V and 0 bases at J, with 19 bases in the middle. CDR3 in amino acids: CASTPGGGRNSNQPQHF. The CDR3 nucleotides are TGTGCCAGTACCCCGGGTGGGGGCCGGAATAGCAATCAGCCCCAGCATTTT.

V and J are TRBV5-4 and TRBJ2-3, with a tentative D call TRBD2 (6 bases). Germline CDR1 is SGHNT and CDR2 is YYREEE (reference sequence). Trimming left V 4 bases short and J 1 base short, with 7 bases between. The CDR3 runs to 13 residues. This CDR3 reads CASSPGGTDTQYF. The CDR3 nucleotides are TGTGCCAGCAGCCCGGGGGGCACAGATACGCAGTATTTT.

A few counts support this clone. The chain couples TRBV2 to TRBJ1-6; maybe TRBD1 (6 bases). CDR1 and CDR2 (germline): SNHLY, FYNNEI. The CDR3 totals 13 residues. V was pared by 6 bases and J by 9 bases, with 12 bases between. The CDR3: CASSAEGGSPLHF. DNA of the CDR3: TGTGCCAGCAGCGCAGAAGGGGGTTCACCCCTCCACTTT.

The chain joins TRBV28 to TRBJ2-2; 8 nucleotides agree with TRBD2. This CDR3 has 16 amino acids. The V and J ends lost 10 bases and 1 base, in that order; junction bases with no gene match: 11. CDR1 and CDR2 (germline): MDHEN, SYDVKM. The CDR3 nucleotides are TGTGCCACCGGGGGGGCCTTGACAGGGAACACCGGGGAGCTGTTTTTT. It is translated as CATGGALTGNTGELFF.

The chain joins TRBV24-1 to TRBJ2-1, with a tentative D call TRBD2 (5 bases). The V gene lost 9 bases and the J gene lost 0 bases, with 14 bases spanning the gap. Germline V gene lookup returns CDR1 KGHDR and CDR2 SFDVKD. This CDR3 contains 15 residues. CDR3: CATGWTGSSYNEQFF. The CDR3 nucleotides are TGTGCCACCGGTTGGACGGGGAGCTCCTACAATGAGCAGTTCTTC.

V and J are TRBV29-1 and TRBJ2-7; TRBD1 matches at 8 bases. Germline lookup yields CDR1 SQVTM and CDR2 ANQGSEA. The CDR3 runs 14 residues. With 6 bases clipped from V and 0 bases from J, the junction kept 7 bases outside the gene matches. CDR3 loop: CSVTDRESSYEQYF. The CDR3 nucleotides read TGCAGCGTCACGGACAGGGAGAGCTCCTACGAGCAGTACTTC.

V is TRBV28 and J is TRBJ1-2; 7 bases agree with TRBD1. The CDR3 covers 15 residues. V shed 5 bases and J 5 bases; nucleotides not matched to a gene: 11. CDR1 and CDR2 from the germline V gene are MDHEN and SYDVKM. The CDR3 here is CASSPIQGMGYGYTF. In nucleotides, the CDR3 is TGTGCCAGCAGTCCCATACAGGGGATGGGATATGGCTACACCTTC.

This clone was counted once. J is TRBJ1-1 and V is TRBV4-2; 9 bases map to TRBD1. The germline V gene has CDR1 LGHNA and CDR2 YNFKEQ. V lost 1 base and J lost 3; bases outside the gene matches: 9. The CDR3 is 17 residues long. This CDR3 is CASSQVGGTGQDTEAFF. The CDR3 DNA reads TGTGCCAGCAGCCAAGTAGGAGGGACAGGGCAAGACACTGAAGCTTTCTTT.

V gene TRBV7-9 combines with J gene TRBJ1-1; D is undetermined. The V and J ends lost 5 bases and 0 bases respectively, with 7 bases between them. Per germline, CDR1 SEHNR and CDR2 FQNEAQ (reference sequence). The CDR3 totals 13 residues. The CDR3 sequence is CASSRDLNTEAFF. The CDR3 nucleotides read TGTGCCAGCAGCAGAGATCTGAACACTGAAGCTTTCTTT.